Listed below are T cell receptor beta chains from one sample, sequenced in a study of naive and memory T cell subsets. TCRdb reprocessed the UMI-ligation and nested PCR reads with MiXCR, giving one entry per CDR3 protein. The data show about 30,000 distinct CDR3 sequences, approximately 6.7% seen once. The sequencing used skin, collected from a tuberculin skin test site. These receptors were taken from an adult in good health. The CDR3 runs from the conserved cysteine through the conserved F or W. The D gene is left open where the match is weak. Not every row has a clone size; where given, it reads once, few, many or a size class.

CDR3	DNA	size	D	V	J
CASSTGPTNTGELFF	TGTGCCAGCTCAACGGGTCCAACGAACACCGGGGAGCTGTTTTTT	many	.	TRBV6-1	TRBJ2-2
CASSLGQQNTEAFF	TGCGCCAGCAGCTTGGGACAGCAAAACACTGAAGCTTTCTTT	many	.	TRBV5-1	TRBJ1-1
CASSRGSYTEAFF	TGTGCCAGCAGCCGGGGTTCGTACACTGAAGCTTTCTTT	many	.	TRBV25-1	TRBJ1-1
CASSSNQETQYF	TGTGCCAGCAGCTCAAACCAAGAGACCCAGTACTTC	.	.	TRBV11-3	TRBJ2-5
CASSASPSHMSLSYNEQFF	TGTGCCAGCAGTGCCTCCCCGAGCCACATGTCGCTCTCCTACAATGAGCAGTTCTTC	many	.	TRBV6-4	TRBJ2-1
CASSLSSSGYNEQYF	TGTGCCAGCAGCTTGAGTTCTAGCGGGTACAACGAGCAGTACTTC	few	TRBD2	TRBV5-4	TRBJ2-7
CASNKYPWRGRYEQYF	TGCGCCAGCAACAAATACCCCTGGAGAGGTCGGTACGAGCAGTACTTC	many	.	TRBV5-1	TRBJ2-7
CASSLLRGANTEAFF	TGTGCCAGCAGCTTATTAAGAGGGGCGAACACTGAAGCTTTCTTT	few	.	TRBV7-9	TRBJ1-1
CSADPGLNTGELFF	TGCAGTGCGGACCCGGGACTTAACACCGGGGAGCTGTTTTTT	few	.	TRBV20-1	TRBJ2-2
CASMGTLDRGVNTGELFF	TGTGCCAGCATGGGTACCCTGGACAGGGGGGTAAACACCGGGGAGCTGTTTTTT	medium-sized	TRBD1	TRBV2	TRBJ2-2
CASSRDRGDEKLFF	TGTGCCAGCAGCCGGGACAGGGGCGATGAAAAACTGTTTTTT	.	TRBD1	TRBV5-5	TRBJ1-4
CSARDLTGGGEQYF	TGCAGTGCTAGAGATTTAACGGGGGGTGGCGAGCAGTACTTC	many	TRBD2	TRBV20-1	TRBJ2-7
CASSESLAAYNEQFF	TGTGCCAGCAGTGAAAGTCTAGCGGCCTACAATGAGCAGTTCTTC	many	TRBD2	TRBV2	TRBJ2-1
CSVEDGFAGINYGYTF	TGCAGCGTTGAGGATGGGTTCGCAGGAATTAACTATGGCTACACCTTC	medium-sized	.	TRBV29-1	TRBJ1-2
CASRTGGGGEKLFF	TGTGCCAGCAGAACAGGGGGAGGAGGTGAAAAACTGTTTTTT	.	TRBD1	TRBV27	TRBJ1-4
CASSQGPGPVYSNQPQHF	TGCGCCAGCAGCCAGGGACCAGGCCCCGTGTATAGCAATCAGCCCCAGCATTTT	many	.	TRBV4-1	TRBJ1-5
CASSLNGDSLNSGGYTF	TGTGCCAGCAGCCTCAATGGGGACAGTCTAAATTCGGGTGGCTACACCTTC	.	TRBD1	TRBV7-2	TRBJ1-2
CSVGQGDYGDTF	TGCAGCGTTGGACAGGGTGACTATGGCGACACCTTC	many	TRBD1	TRBV29-1	TRBJ1-2
CASSLGAPNEKLFF	TGTGCCAGCAGCTTAGGTGCACCTAATGAAAAACTGTTTTTT	.	.	TRBV7-9	TRBJ1-4
CASSLVPGSDYGDTF	TGCGCCAGCAGCTTGGTTCCCGGGTCGGACTATGGCGACACCTTC	.	.	TRBV5-1	TRBJ1-2
CASSDGPWGGNTDTQYF	TGTGCCAGCAGTGATGGGCCCTGGGGCGGAAACACAGATACGCAGTATTTT	many	.	TRBV6-1	TRBJ2-3